This T cell receptor (beta chain) was obtained from a study of blood T cell repertoires in COVID-19. Study background: Sample material is recorded as cDNA or gDNA derived from T cells, B-cell-depleted T cells, or PBMCs.

Trimming left V 4 bases short and J 0 bases short, with 9 bases between. The germline V gene has CDR1 SGHKS and CDR2 YYEKEE (reference sequence). The CDR3 spans 14 residues. Profiled with immunoSEQ multiplex PCR; TCRdb holds only in-frame clones, not every one. This table has about 150,000 clones, approximately 85% appearing once. Those enrolled, adults aged 18 to 89 years, came from roughly 22 US areas. Participants' own reports of clinical history determined their cohort assignment. The chain has TRBV5-5 and TRBJ2-3; no clear D. The receptor's source is a woman in her forties or fifties with acute COVID-19. The specimen was PBMCs or T cells enriched from blood (not recorded which). CDR3 DNA sequence: TGTGCCAGCAGCCTGATAACTAGCACAGATACGCAGTATTTT. It codes for CASSLITSTDTQYF.